This entry is about one T cell receptor beta chain. The data were obtained in a study of T cell changes during pregnancy in multiple sclerosis. The method was immunoSEQ multiplex PCR; TCRdb's version includes in-frame clones alone and lacks a portion of them. The table lists tens of thousands of clones, roughly 90% of them singletons. CDR3 length: 17 residues. CDR1 is MDHEN, CDR2 SYDVKM, per germline. The trim removed 5 bases at V and 8 bases at J, leaving 15 bases unmatched. Sequenced here: peripheral blood, sampled after pregnancy. The source of this sequence is a female donor in good health, enrolled as a control in a pregnancy study. J is TRBJ1-6 and V is TRBV28, with TRBD1 matching over 7 bases. The CDR3 region has the DNA TGTGCCAGCAGTGTTACAGGGGCACGACCCAGATATTCACCCCTCCACTTT. Translation: CASSVTGARPRYSPLHF.